Listed below are T cell receptor beta chains from one sample, sequenced in a study of blood T cell repertoires in COVID-19. Clones were sequenced by immunoSEQ multiplex PCR, and TCRdb holds only the in-frame ones, with some missing. This sample has under 300,000 clones; under 90% occur once, and the top ten carry about 1.7%. The sequenced material came from PBMCs or T cells enriched from blood (not recorded which). Receptor source: a woman in her forties who had recovered from COVID-19. CDR3s include the opening cysteine and the closing phenylalanine or tryptophan. D genes are given only for firm matches. A clone size is listed for some rows: how often the clone was seen (once, few, many), or a class if it is expanded.

size	V	D	J	DNA	CDR3
NA	TRBV24-1	TRBD1	TRBJ1-2	TGTGCCACCAGTGCGGGACAGAACTATGGCTACACCTTC	CATSAGQNYGYTF
NA	TRBV7-2	NA	TRBJ2-7	TGTGCCAGCAGCTTCACTAGTCTCGGCGAGCAGTACTTC	CASSFTSLGEQYF
NA	TRBV7-2	NA	TRBJ2-7	TGTGCCAGCAGCTTAAGCTTTGCGACAAACTACGAGCAGTACTTC	CASSLSFATNYEQYF
once	TRBV4-1	NA	TRBJ1-2	TGCGCCAGCAGCCAAAATACAGCGGGTCGATGGGGAGGCTACACCTTC	CASSQNTAGRWGGYTF
NA	TRBV21-1	NA	TRBJ2-3	TGTGCCAGCAGCAAAGTCCGGGACTTCTCCCTGGGCACAGATACGCAGTATTTT	CASSKVRDFSLGTDTQYF
once	TRBV5-5	TRBD2	TRBJ2-7	TGTGCCAGCAGCTTGTCAGCGGGAGGGCCCAACGAGCAGTACTTC	CASSLSAGGPNEQYF
NA	TRBV5-3	TRBD1	TRBJ1-1	TGTGCCAGAAGCTTGCTGGGACAGGGAAGTGGCACTGAAGCTTTCTTT	CARSLLGQGSGTEAFF
NA	TRBV5-1	NA	TRBJ2-1	TGCGCCAGCAGCTTGGTTTCGGTAACTTACAATGAGCAGTTCTTC	CASSLVSVTYNEQFF
NA	TRBV6-4	NA	TRBJ2-3	TGTGCCAGCGCCTCGAGTGCGCTAAGCGCAGATACGCAGTATTTT	CASASSALSADTQYF
once	TRBV3-1/TRBV3-2	NA	TRBJ1-3	TGTGCCAGCAGCCCGCGGACAGCCAGAAACACCATATATTTT	CASSPRTARNTIYF
NA	TRBV6-5	NA	TRBJ1-6	TGTGCCAGTGAGGATGGAGGGTGGAATGGTTCACCCCTCCACTTT	CASEDGGWNGSPLHF
once	TRBV5-1	TRBD1	TRBJ1-5	TGCGCCAGCAGCTTGGGGGCAGGGGGCCGGGATCAGCCCCAGCATTTT	CASSLGAGGRDQPQHF
once	TRBV5-1	TRBD2	TRBJ2-1	TGCGCCAGCAGCTTGCCTAGCGGGAGGGGGCGATCGTTGGACAATGAGCAGTTCTTC	CASSLPSGRGRSLDNEQFF
NA	TRBV13	TRBD1	TRBJ2-7	TGTGCCAGCAGCTTAGGCAGGACAGGGGCCTACGAGCAGTACTTC	CASSLGRTGAYEQYF
NA	TRBV6-5	NA	TRBJ1-1	TGTGCCAGCAGGGGCGGAGGGATGAACACTGAAGCTTTCTTT	CASRGGGMNTEAFF
NA	TRBV6-1	TRBD1	TRBJ1-5	TGTGCCAGCAGTGAGACAGGGCGGAGCAATCAGCCCCAGCATTTT	CASSETGRSNQPQHF
NA	TRBV7-2	TRBD2	TRBJ2-1	TGTGCCAGCAGCTTTCCAGCGGGGGGGCCCCTTTACAATGAGCAGTTCTTC	CASSFPAGGPLYNEQFF
NA	TRBV27	TRBD2	TRBJ2-7	TGTGCCAGCAGTTTATTAGCGGGGGGCCCAATCTTGGCCGAGCAGTACTTC	CASSLLAGGPILAEQYF
NA	TRBV19	TRBD1	TRBJ1-2	TGTGCCAGCCAATTTCCGGGACAGGGGACGAAAGGCTACACCTTC	CASQFPGQGTKGYTF
few	TRBV29-1	TRBD2	TRBJ2-1	TGCAGCGTTACGAGCGGGAGTGGGAATGAGCAGTTCTTC	CSVTSGSGNEQFF
NA	TRBV19	NA	TRBJ1-2	TGTGCCAGTAGTAACCCAGACTATGGCTACACCTTC	CASSNPDYGYTF
NA	TRBV4-1	NA	TRBJ1-3	TGCGCCAGCAGCCAAGACTACGGGCAGGGCCGAAACACCATATATTTT	CASSQDYGQGRNTIYF
NA	TRBV9	TRBD1	TRBJ2-7	TGTGCCAGCAGCGTAGAGAAGGGGGCGAGGGTCTACGAGCAGTACTTC	CASSVEKGARVYEQYF
NA	TRBV2	NA	TRBJ2-4	TGTGCCAGCAGAACAGGGGGGGCGTCCAAAAACATTCAGTACTTC	CASRTGGASKNIQYF
NA	TRBV7-2	TRBD1	TRBJ1-5	TGTGCCAGCAGCTTAGGGAGTTCAGGGGGAGGTCAGCCCCAGCATTTT	CASSLGSSGGGQPQHF
NA	TRBV30	TRBD1	TRBJ1-2	TGTGCCTGGAGTGTACTTGACAGGGAGTATGGCTACACCTTC	CAWSVLDREYGYTF
NA	TRBV6-5	NA	TRBJ1-1	TGTGCCAGCAGTTACATTCCAACTATGAACACTGAAGCTTTCTTT	CASSYIPTMNTEAFF
NA	TRBV20-1	NA	TRBJ2-5	TGCAGTGCTAGTCGACAGCAAGAGACCCAGTACTTC	CSASRQQETQYF
once	TRBV2	NA	TRBJ1-1	TGTGCCAGCAGGGAGAGACAGACGAACACTGAAGCTTTCTTT	CASRERQTNTEAFF
NA	TRBV2	NA	TRBJ1-1	TGTGCCAGCAGTGACAGACAGCCTAACACTGAAGCTTTCTTT	CASSDRQPNTEAFF
few	TRBV5-1	NA	TRBJ1-1	TGCGCCAGCAGCTTGACAGGGACGAACACTGAAGCTTTCTTT	CASSLTGTNTEAFF
once	TRBV29-1	NA	TRBJ1-5	TGCAGCACGGGGACCCGAGGTCAGCCCCAGCATTTT	CSTGTRGQPQHF
NA	TRBV4-3	NA	TRBJ2-5	TGCGCCAGCAGCCAAGGAAACAGGGTCGAGACCCAGTACTTC	CASSQGNRVETQYF
NA	TRBV11-2	NA	TRBJ2-7	TGTGCCAGCAGCCCAGACTCTCCACGCGAGCAGTACTTC	CASSPDSPREQYF
NA	TRBV5-1	TRBD1	TRBJ1-2	TGCGCCAGCAGCTTGGGGACAGGCTATGGCTACACCTTC	CASSLGTGYGYTF
NA	TRBV18	TRBD1	TRBJ1-1	TGTGCCAGCTCACCATCCCGCGGGACAGGGGGCGGGAGCACTGAAGCTTTCTTT	CASSPSRGTGGGSTEAFF
NA	TRBV9	NA	TRBJ2-2	TGTGCCAGCAGCGTTACCAAAGGCGGGGCAAACACCGGGGAGCTGTTTTTT	CASSVTKGGANTGELFF